This TCR beta chain was retrieved from a study of blood T cells in healthy people across ages. Researchers isolated at least 7 million PBMCs per sample. Next came a second PCR, run for about 6 to 11 cycles, which used a sample-barcoded 5' primer along with a J-beta primer mix. Through a template-switch adaptor with 12 random nucleotides, each cDNA molecule received a tag. A minimum of 2.5 million CDR3-containing paired-end reads was obtained for each sample. TCRdb called the 5' RACE reads again in MiXCR, with one record for every CDR3 protein. The sample has around 990,000 distinct CDR3 sequences, 35% to 45% seen once. The CDR3 is made up of 15 amino acids. V dropped 8 bases and J dropped 3; count of bases not matched to a gene: 5. Germline CDR1 reads MDHEN; CDR2 reads SYDVKM.

This receptor was taken from a man aged 18 to 29 in good health. This chain connects TRBV28 to TRBJ2-1; TRBD2 matches at 12 bases. The sequenced sample was blood. Here the CDR3 DNA reads TGTGCCAGCCTACTAGCGGGAGGAAACTACAATGAGCAGTTCTTC. It specifies CASLLAGGNYNEQFF.